Here is one T cell receptor (beta chain) with its context. Antigen specificity is unknown. Recent vaccinations or acute infections were absent in the healthy HIV-negative adult donors. A CD45RA-negative memory subset and a CD45RA+ naive subset were separated from the CD4+ cells. Germline V lookup: CDR1 SNHLY, CDR2 FYNNEI. The CDR3 has 14 amino acids. V was pared by 1 base and J by 7 bases, with 13 bases between. Using immunoSEQ multiplex PCR, the repertoire was profiled, and TCRdb retains in-frame clones only, with some absent. This sample has a few million clones, with approximately 94% found just once. This sample was included in a study of shared clonotypes between healthy human individuals. Broader study findings: Naive subsets, compared against memory subsets, generally had larger estimated richness values. Relative to clonotypes present in all four donors, those not shared had lower generation probabilities.

Sequencing was done on a sample of naive CD4+ T cells sorted from blood. Subset described: CD45RA+ positively selected. This TCR derives from a man aged 18 to 30 in good health. The chain is built from TRBV2 and TRBJ1-2; weak D call: TRBD1 (5 bases). CDR3 protein: CASSEEAGTAGYTF. CDR3 DNA sequence: TGTGCCAGCAGTGAAGAGGCAGGGACTGCTGGCTACACCTTC.